A selection of T cell receptor beta chains follows, all from one sample in a study of T cells in localized non-small cell lung cancer. Measured with immunoSEQ multiplex PCR; TCRdb has only the in-frame clones, and not every one. The sample consists of about 130,000 clones, 89% of them appearing once. The sequenced sample was peripheral blood, obtained before any cancer treatment. The receptors stem from a female donor over 55 with stage I lung adenocarcinoma. CDR3s include the opening cysteine and the closing phenylalanine or tryptophan.

>TRBV7-2|TRBJ2-7|14
CASSSGLAGHEQYF
>TRBV11-2|TRBJ2-1|16
CASSPDRLAGVDEQFF
>TRBV5-1|TRBJ2-7|16
CASSPGGQGPSYEQYF
>TRBV4-1|TRBJ1-5|15
CASSRDTYSNQPQHF
>TRBV7-6|TRBJ2-7|12
CASSPPLREQYF
>TRBV28|TRBJ1-4|15
CASSPTQGFGEKLFF
>TRBV28|TRBJ1-2|14
CASIPGLRNYGYTF
>TRBV7-9|TRBJ2-7|14
CASSLDLTNYEQYF
>TRBV28|TRBJ1-2|12
CASSSLGGGYTF
>TRBV6-6|TRBJ2-7|14
CASSYDWGAYEQYF
>TRBV7-3|TRBJ2-1|16
CASSGRAGGAYNEQFF
>TRBV19|TRBJ2-7|14
CASSKPGGTYEQYF
>TRBV7-3|TRBJ2-6|14
CASSLNTGANVLTF
>TRBV29-1|TRBJ2-5|14
CSVAQQVFQETQYF
>TRBV11-2|TRBJ2-5|16
CASSLFGSGRQETQYF
>TRBV28|TRBJ2-3|12
CASRTTADTQYF
>TRBV10-3|TRBJ2-1|15
CAISGGGSSYNEQFF
>TRBV19|TRBJ1-2|14
CASSLRLTNYGYTF
>TRBV11-2|TRBJ2-7|14
CASSQSSVISEQYF
>TRBV5-4|TRBJ2-1|15
CASSPGGSGTNEQFF
>TRBV7-2|TRBJ2-1|19
CASSSFGTSGTRSYNEQFF
>TRBV7-9|TRBJ2-1|14
CASSPWGVSNEQFF
>TRBV6-5|TRBJ1-2|16
CASSYLGTGYNYGYTF
>TRBV5-4|TRBJ2-2|15
CASSLDRGRNGELFF
>TRBV9|TRBJ2-1|15
CASSVVERRGHEQFF
>TRBV10-1|TRBJ2-5|14
CASSGPGQQETQYF
>TRBV7-9|TRBJ2-1|16
CASSRPSGRASNEQFF
>TRBV6-1|TRBJ2-1|15
CASRPDGSSYNEQFF
>TRBV5-6|TRBJ2-3|12
CASSYGIDTQYF
>TRBV28|TRBJ1-5|13
CASVALIGQPQHF
>TRBV28|TRBJ2-1|12
CASKSRRETQFF
>TRBV11-2|TRBJ1-1|14
CASSLGTMNTEAFF
>TRBV7-3|TRBJ2-2|13
CASSRTKTGELFF
>TRBV5-1|TRBJ2-3|17
CASSPLAGGPSADTQYF
>TRBV6-1|TRBJ2-7|15
CASSEVGTGIGEQYF
>TRBV5-4|TRBJ2-5|16
CASSLRADRGQETQYF
>TRBV4-2|TRBJ2-3|15
CASSQDSGAGWTQYF
>TRBV7-2|TRBJ2-5|14
CASSLGGEQETQYF
>TRBV2|TRBJ2-1|13
CATRTSGRPEQFF
>TRBV10-2|TRBJ2-2|14
CASRGASNTGELFF
>TRBV5-1|TRBJ1-3|14
CASSLATLENTIYF
>TRBV7-9|TRBJ2-7|18
CASSLGNGRTAGIYEQYF
>TRBV9|TRBJ2-1|13
CASSVGPGDEQFF